Shown below are 27 T cell receptor beta chains from a single sample sequenced in a study of cytomegalovirus exposure and HLA in healthy donors. 13 Jbeta primers and 60 Vbeta primers were used for the PCR. Using immunoSEQ multiplex PCR, the repertoire was profiled, and TCRdb retains in-frame clones only, with some absent. The table includes fewer than 150,000 clones, 82% detected once. The sequenced sample was PBMCs. All receptors derive from a woman aged 18 to 35 in good health and CMV-seronegative.

The chain couples TRBV5-4 to TRBJ1-2, with no clear D. The CDR3 contains 12 residues. Trimming took 0 bases from V and 5 from J, leaving 5 bases between them. Looked up from germline, CDR1 is SGHNT and CDR2 is YYREEE (reference sequence). CDR3 loop: CASSLGGYGYTF. The CDR3 nucleotides are TGTGCCAGCAGCTTGGGCGGTTATGGCTACACCTTC.

The chain has TRBV6-6 and TRBJ1-4; weak D call: TRBD1 (5 bases). The germline CDR1 and CDR2 sequences are MNHNY and SVGAGI (reference sequence). Trimming stripped 2 bases from V and 8 bases from J, with 12 bases between. The CDR3 has 14 residues. The CDR3 nucleotides are TGTGCCAGCAGTTACGAAGGGGCAGGGGAAAAACTGTTTTTT. This sequence encodes CASSYEGAGEKLFF.

The chain is built from TRBV6-6 and TRBJ2-7; 7 bases are a match to TRBD1. The ends lost 5 bases at V and 2 bases at J; junction bases unmatched: 0. Germline-derived CDR1 and CDR2 are MNHNY and SVGAGI (reference sequence). The CDR3 is 12 amino acids. The CDR3 DNA follows: TGTGCCAGCAGTGGACAGGCCTACGAGCAGTACGTC. Protein: CASSGQAYEQYV.

This clone was found a few times. The chain employs TRBV25-1 and TRBJ1-1; 8 nucleotides agree with TRBD1. Germline V lookup: CDR1 MGHDK, CDR2 SYGVNS. With 4 bases clipped from V and 4 bases from J, the junction kept 8 bases outside the gene matches. The CDR3 extends over 15 amino acids. This CDR3 reads CASSVGTGRGTEAFF. Here the CDR3 DNA reads TGTGCCAGCAGTGTCGGGACAGGCAGGGGCACTGAAGCTTTCTTT.

Only one count was recorded for this clone. The CDR3 spells CASSLDRGWNTEAFF. Written as DNA, the CDR3 is TGCGCCAGCAGCTTGGATCGGGGGTGGAACACTGAAGCTTTCTTT. The chain uses TRBV5-1 and TRBJ1-1; possibly TRBD1 for D (5 bases). The CDR3 has 15 residues. V gave up 0 bases and J gave up 1 base, with 10 bases separating them. Germline V lookup: CDR1 SGHRS, CDR2 YFSETQ. Drawing the rest from reference TRBV5-1 and TRBJ1-1, the complete variable domain is KAGVTQTPRYLIKTRGQQVTLSCSPISGHRSVSWYQQTPGQGLQFLFEYFSETQRNKGNFPGRFSGRQFSNSRSEMNVSTLELGDSALYLCASSLDRGWNTEAFFGQGTRLTVV.

The chain is built from TRBV29-1 and TRBJ2-1; 8 bases agree with TRBD1. The CDR3 contains 12 residues. V dropped 7 bases and J dropped 9; count of bases not matched to a gene: 8. Germline CDR1 reads SQVTM; CDR2 reads ANQGSEA. The CDR3 here is CSDHDRGGEQFF. The CDR3 region has the DNA TGCAGCGATCATGACAGGGGCGGTGAGCAGTTCTTC.

Concerning this clone itself: At one of its ends the junction is not consistent with the germline gene, which may arise from a read error. J is TRBJ2-7 and V is TRBV5-4; tentatively, D is TRBD1 (6 bases). The germline V gene encodes CDR1 SGHNT and CDR2 YYREEE (reference sequence). The CDR3 length is 13 residues. CDR3 protein: CASSLAGQSEQHF. CDR3 sequence (DNA): TGTGCCAGCAGCTTGGCCGGACAGTCCGAGCAGCACTTC.

Here the CDR3 DNA reads TGCGCCAGCAGCCGATCCTACCTCTCTGGGGCCAACGTCCTGACTTTC. The encoded protein is CASSRSYLSGANVLTF. The chain combines TRBV4-1 with TRBJ2-6, with D hard to call. Trimming took off 4 bases at V and 0 bases at J, with 10 bases between the two ends. Germline V gene sequence: CDR1 MGHRA, CDR2 YSYEKL. The CDR3 loop spans 16 amino acids.

The V and J genes are TRBV7-9 and TRBJ2-3; 8 bases are shared with TRBD2. CDR1 and CDR2 from the germline V gene are SEHNR and FQNEAQ (reference sequence). V lost 6 bases and J lost 0; bases outside the gene matches: 8. The length of the CDR3 is 16 residues. CDR3 protein: CASRGRRGASTDTQYF. The CDR3 DNA is TGTGCCAGCAGGGGTAGGCGGGGGGCTAGCACAGATACGCAGTATTTT.

This clone appeared once. V and J are TRBV4-2 and TRBJ2-5, with 8 bases aligning to TRBD2. The DNA end is more similar to TRBJ2-7, so the J call may be wrong. The CDR3 length is 16 residues. Germline V gives CDR1 LGHNA, CDR2 YNFKEQ. CDR3 DNA: TGTGCCAGCAGCCAAGAGGGGGTCAGCGGGAGCTACGAGCAGTACTTC. It specifies CASSQEGVSGSYEQYF.

V and J are TRBV7-2 and TRBJ2-7; possibly TRBD2 for D (5 bases). The CDR3 contains 14 residues. The germline V gene encodes CDR1 SGHTA and CDR2 FQGNSA. The V and J ends lost 2 bases and 3 bases respectively, with 11 bases between them. CDR3 in DNA: TGTGCCAGCAGCTTATACGGGAAGGGCTACGAGCAGTACTTC. Its protein is CASSLYGKGYEQYF.

This chain joins TRBV6-5 and TRBJ1-2; a weak D match, TRBD1 (6 bases). V gave up 4 bases and J gave up 7 bases, with 16 bases separating them. The germline CDR1 and CDR2 sequences are MNHEY and SVGAGI. The CDR3 runs 14 residues. CDR3 bases: TGTGCCAGCAGTTCGGGAACAGGGACGGTTGGCTACACCTTC. Its protein is CASSSGTGTVGYTF.

This sequence joins TRBV6-6 and TRBJ1-4; the match to TRBD1 covers 7 bases. With 2 bases clipped from V and 5 bases from J, the junction kept 8 bases outside the gene matches. Germline CDR1 reads MNHNY; CDR2 reads SVGAGI (reference sequence). The CDR3 is made up of 16 amino acids. CDR3 region: CASSYPGGRGNEKLFF. The CDR3 DNA reads TGTGCCAGCAGTTACCCGGGCGGCAGGGGGAATGAAAAACTGTTTTTT.

V usage is TRBV4-1 and J usage is TRBJ2-7; the D gene is possibly TRBD1 (5 bases). The CDR3 length is 13 residues. Germline CDR1 is MGHRA and CDR2 is YSYEKL. V dropped 0 bases and J dropped 7 bases, with 10 bases sitting between them. The CDR3: CASSQDQGREQYF. DNA of the CDR3: TGCGCCAGCAGCCAAGATCAGGGTAGAGAGCAGTACTTC.

This clone showed up just once. This chain uses TRBV27 with TRBJ2-1; D gene ambiguous. V was clipped by 2 bases and J by 4 bases, with 12 bases between them. Germline CDR1 is MNHEY and CDR2 is SMNVEV (reference sequence). CDR3 size: 15 residues. Here the CDR3 reads CASSLLGSGYNEQFF. The CDR3 bases are TGTGCCAGCAGTTTACTCGGATCGGGTTACAATGAGCAGTTCTTC.

CDR3 amino acids: CAINRDRLLDEQFF. Written as DNA, the CDR3 is TGTGCCATCAACCGGGACAGGCTTTTGGATGAGCAGTTCTTC. The chain carries TRBV28 and TRBJ2-1; TRBD1 agrees at 8 bases. Unmatched junction bases numbered 13, after V lost 10 bases and J lost 8 bases. The CDR3 has 14 residues. CDR1 and CDR2 (germline): MDHEN, SYDVKM.

This chain links TRBV7-2 with TRBJ2-4; 11 nucleotides agree with TRBD1. The V and J ends lost 3 bases and 6 bases, in that order; junction bases with no gene match: 4. The germline gives CDR1 SGHTA, CDR2 FQGNSA. The CDR3 has 15 amino acids. CDR3: CASSFPGTGGNIQYF. The CDR3 DNA reads as TGTGCCAGCAGCTTCCCCGGGACAGGGGGAAACATTCAGTACTTC. Full variable domain (missing parts from reference TRBV7-2 and TRBJ2-4): GAGVSQSPSNKVTEKGKDVELRCDPISGHTALYWYRQSLGQGLEFLIYFQGNSAPDKSGLPSDRFSAERTGGSVSTLTIQRTQQEDSAVYLCASSFPGTGGNIQYFGAGTRLSVL.

This chain joins TRBV5-6 and TRBJ1-3, with D uncertain. The CDR3 totals 15 residues. V shed 1 base and J shed 2 bases, with 10 bases lying between them. Per germline, CDR1 SGHDT and CDR2 YYEEEE. CDR3 residues: CASSLYSQAGNTIYF. DNA for the CDR3: TGTGCCAGCAGCTTGTACAGCCAGGCTGGAAACACCATATATTTT.

The chain is built from TRBV7-2 and TRBJ1-2, with D possibly being TRBD1 (5 bases). Germline V CDR1 and CDR2: SGHTA, FQGNSA. This CDR3 is built from 16 residues. V lost 5 bases, J lost 0 bases, and 16 bases lay in between. Here the CDR3 reads CASSPLGGASNYGYTF. CDR3 in DNA: TGTGCCAGCAGCCCGCTGGGAGGGGCTTCTAACTATGGCTACACCTTC.

The V call is TRBV6-4, the J call TRBJ2-3; 10 bases fit TRBD2. Germline values: CDR1 MRHNA, CDR2 SNTAGT. This CDR3 is 15 amino acids long. Trimming cost V 3 bases and J 6 bases; bases outside gene matches: 6. CDR3 coding DNA: TGTGCCAGCAGTGAGGAGCGGGAGGGCTCGGATACGCAGTATTTT. This translates into CASSEEREGSDTQYF.

The J gene is TRBJ2-5, the V gene TRBV7-2; D not resolved. Trimming took off 1 base at V and 7 bases at J, with 13 bases between the two ends. This CDR3 spans 14 amino acids. The germline CDR1 and CDR2 sequences are SGHTA and FQGNSA. CDR3 sequence reads: CASSLEVSSSTQYF. DNA of the CDR3: TGTGCCAGCAGCTTAGAAGTCAGTTCATCGACCCAGTACTTC.

The chain is built from TRBV29-1 and TRBJ2-2, with TRBD1 identical over 10 bases. V gave up 6 bases and J gave up 7 bases; unmatched junction bases: 5. Germline V lookup: CDR1 SQVTM, CDR2 ANQGSEA. This CDR3 has 13 residues. The CDR3 here is CSVGTGVVGELFF. CDR3 DNA sequence: TGCAGCGTGGGGACAGGGGTAGTCGGGGAGCTGTTTTTT.

The chain uses TRBV4-1 and TRBJ2-2, with 7 bases fitting TRBD2. V shed 0 bases, J shed 5 bases, and the junction held 3 bases outside the gene matches. The CDR3 loop spans 15 amino acids. CDR1 is MGHRA, CDR2 YSYEKL, per germline. CDR3 region: CASSQEGRETGELFF. The CDR3 DNA reads TGCGCCAGCAGCCAAGAGGGGAGGGAGACCGGGGAGCTGTTTTTT.

V is TRBV9 and J is TRBJ2-6, with TRBD2 as a possible D gene (6 bases). The CDR3 has 17 amino acids. V was shortened by 2 bases and J by 0 bases, with 12 bases between the two germline ends. CDR1 and CDR2 (germline): SGDLS, YYNGEE. This chain's CDR3 is CASSVGGPSSGANVLTF. DNA of the CDR3: TGTGCCAGCAGCGTGGGGGGACCCAGCTCTGGGGCCAACGTCCTGACTTTC.

V gene TRBV4-2 combines with J gene TRBJ2-7; TRBD2 agrees at 10 bases. This CDR3 comprises 16 residues. In germline, CDR1 is LGHNA, CDR2 YNFKEQ. V gave up 0 bases and J gave up 7 bases; unmatched junction bases: 9. The CDR3 region has the DNA TGTGCCAGCAGCCAAGATCCCAGCGGGAGGGCCGGGGAGCAGTACTTC. It codes for CASSQDPSGRAGEQYF.

This chain links TRBV27 with TRBJ1-1; no definite D call. The CDR3 loop spans 16 amino acids. Trimming took 8 bases from V and 2 from J, leaving 21 bases between them. The germline gives CDR1 MNHEY, CDR2 SMNVEV (reference sequence). The CDR3 loop is CASSRLAGQRNTEAFF. Written as DNA, the CDR3 is TGTGCCAGCTCCCGCCTAGCAGGTCAACGAAACACTGAAGCTTTCTTT.

The J gene is TRBJ1-1, the V gene TRBV5-1; unclear D gene. Trimming took off 0 bases at V and 6 bases at J, with 9 bases between the two ends. From germline, CDR1 is SGHRS and CDR2 YFSETQ. CDR3 length: 13 residues. This CDR3 is CASSLGGLPEAFF. Written as DNA, the CDR3 is TGCGCCAGCAGCTTGGGAGGACTCCCTGAAGCTTTCTTT.